This T cell receptor (beta chain) is drawn from a study of T cell changes during pregnancy in multiple sclerosis (dated by TCRdb to between 2018 and 2021). Study-level background: The study examined how the T cell repertoire changed over the course of pregnancy in women with multiple sclerosis.

A remark on this clone: The antigen it recognizes is unknown. No much larger clone exists at a distance of one base, and base qualities are not known.

From V the trimming removes 0 bases and from J it removes 3 bases, while the gene matches leave 5 bases of the junction unaccounted for. The germline V gene (reference sequence) supplies CDR1 LNHDA and CDR2 SQIVND. The CDR3 contains 15 residues, cysteine and phenylalanine counted. CDR3 DNA only is kept here, 45 bases in frame from base 1. Libraries were built with the immunoSEQ multiplex PCR assay. TCRdb stores this immuneACCESS table with in-frame sequences only. Part of the clones is absent; in the studies checked, under half of the shortfall reflects unresolved V genes, and no reason is known for the rest. This sample is represented by approximately 90,000 clones; 90% to 95% of them were singletons. The ten largest clones take up 1.5% to 2% of the sample.

The sequence links TRBV19 to TRBJ2-7; the junction holds 7 bases that match TRBD2. The clonotype comes from a female donor in good health, enrolled as a control in a pregnancy study. The source material was peripheral blood, sampled after pregnancy. The CDR3: CASSIEGGMIYEQYF. Read as DNA, the sequence is TGTGCCAGTAGTATAGAGGGAGGGATGATCTACGAGCAGTACTTC.